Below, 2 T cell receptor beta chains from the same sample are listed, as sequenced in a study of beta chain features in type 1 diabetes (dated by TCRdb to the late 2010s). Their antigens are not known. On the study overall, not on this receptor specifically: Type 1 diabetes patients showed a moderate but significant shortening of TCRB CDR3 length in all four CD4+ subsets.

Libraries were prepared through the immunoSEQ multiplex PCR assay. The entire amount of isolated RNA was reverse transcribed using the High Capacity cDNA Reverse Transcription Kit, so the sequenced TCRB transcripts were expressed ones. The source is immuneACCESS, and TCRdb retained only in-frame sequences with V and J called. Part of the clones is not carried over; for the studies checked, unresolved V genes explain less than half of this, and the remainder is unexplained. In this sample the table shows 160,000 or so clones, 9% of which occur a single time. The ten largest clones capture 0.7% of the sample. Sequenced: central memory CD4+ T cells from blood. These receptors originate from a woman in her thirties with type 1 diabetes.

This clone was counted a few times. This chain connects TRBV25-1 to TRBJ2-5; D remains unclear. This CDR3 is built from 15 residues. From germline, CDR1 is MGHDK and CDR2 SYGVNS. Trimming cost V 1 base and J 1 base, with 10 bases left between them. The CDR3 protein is CASSELSSVQETQYF. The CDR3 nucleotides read TGTGCCAGCAGTGAATTGTCGTCGGTCCAAGAGACCCAGTACTTC.

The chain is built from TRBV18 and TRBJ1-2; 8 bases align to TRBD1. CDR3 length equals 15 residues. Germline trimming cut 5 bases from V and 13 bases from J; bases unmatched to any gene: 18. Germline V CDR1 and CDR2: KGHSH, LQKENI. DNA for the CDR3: TGTGCCAGCTCATCGACACAGGGGGAGGTTGTGGGTCCCACCTTC. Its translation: CASSSTQGEVVGPTF.